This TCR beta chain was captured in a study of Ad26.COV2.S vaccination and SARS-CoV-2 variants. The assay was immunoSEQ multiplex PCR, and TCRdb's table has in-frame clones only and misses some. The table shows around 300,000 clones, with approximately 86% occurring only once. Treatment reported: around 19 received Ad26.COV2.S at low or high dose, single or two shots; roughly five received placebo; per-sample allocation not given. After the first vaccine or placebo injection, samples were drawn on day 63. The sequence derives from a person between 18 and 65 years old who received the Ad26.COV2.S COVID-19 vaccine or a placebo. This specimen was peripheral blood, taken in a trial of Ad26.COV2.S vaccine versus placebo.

CDR3: CASSNVYNEQFF. DNA for the CDR3: TGTGCCAGCAGTAATGTTTACAATGAGCAGTTCTTC. V is TRBV6-5 and J is TRBJ2-1, with D hard to call. V was clipped by 5 bases and J by 4 bases, with 6 bases between them. This CDR3 is 12 amino acids long. Germline assignment: CDR1 MNHEY and CDR2 SVGAGI.